One and the same sample provided the 6 T cell receptor beta chains below, sequenced in a study of beta chain features in type 1 diabetes. Reverse transcription of all isolated RNA meant that expressed TCRB transcripts were sequenced. The repertoire was sequenced with immunoSEQ multiplex PCR; TCRdb's copy has only in-frame clones and lacks some. The sample comprises about 240,000 clones, around 26% of which are singletons, and roughly 4% rests with the top ten. Material for sequencing was central memory CD4+ T cells from blood. The receptors come from a man aged 30 to 39 in good health.

This clone has ten or more counts. Other DNA sequences of this sample code for an identical CDR3. This chain uses TRBV11-2 with TRBJ2-5; 14 bases map to TRBD2. This CDR3 has 16 amino acids. Trimming removed 5 bases from V and 5 bases from J; junction bases left unmatched: 7. Germline lookup yields CDR1 SGHAT and CDR2 FQNNGV. As DNA, the CDR3 is TGTGCCAGCAGCAAGGGACTAGCGGGAGCGGAGGAGACCCAGTACTTC. It codes for CASSKGLAGAEETQYF.

This clone was detected ten times or more. V gene TRBV4-1 combines with J gene TRBJ2-3; TRBD2 matches at 10 bases. The CDR3 spans 19 residues. J gave up 5 bases and V 0 bases, and 14 bases lay outside the gene matches. From germline, CDR1 is MGHRA and CDR2 YSYEKL. The CDR3 DNA follows: TGCGCCAGCAGCCAAGAAGGCCTAGTGGTAGCGGGGGGCCGAGATACGCAGTATTTT. Translating gives CASSQEGLVVAGGRDTQYF.

This clone was detected only a few times. The chain has TRBV29-1 and TRBJ2-5; 7 nucleotides match TRBD1. Germline CDR1 and CDR2: SQVTM and ANQGSEA. After removal of 5 bases from V and 3 bases from J, the junction contained 6 bases not matched to a gene. The CDR3 has 13 amino acids. The DNA for the CDR3 is TGCAGCGTTCCACAGGGGCCTAAAGAGACCCAGTACTTC. Its protein product is CSVPQGPKETQYF.

This chain joins TRBV6-5 and TRBJ2-7, with TRBD2 matching 8 bases. V gave up 6 bases and J gave up 0 bases; unmatched junction bases: 7. Germline values: CDR1 MNHEY, CDR2 SVGAGI. The CDR3 is 15 residues long. The CDR3 here is CASSLSGVPSYEQYF. CDR3 nucleotide sequence: TGTGCCAGCAGCCTTAGCGGGGTCCCCTCCTACGAGCAGTACTTC.

CDR3 residues: CASSFSLETEQYF. In nucleotides, the CDR3 is TGCGCCAGCAGCTTCAGTCTGGAGACCGAGCAGTACTTC. This chain links TRBV5-1 with TRBJ2-7, with D hard to call. V was cut by 2 bases and J by 6 bases, with 12 bases left in between. Germline assignment: CDR1 SGHRS and CDR2 YFSETQ. This CDR3 has 13 residues.

This rearrangement joins TRBV30 to TRBJ1-2; the D is unclear. This CDR3 region has 13 residues. Germline V gives CDR1 GTSNPN, CDR2 SVGIG (reference sequence). V lost 0 bases to trimming and J lost 9 bases, with 14 bases between them. The CDR3 is CAWSVGEGLSYTF. The CDR3 DNA is TGTGCCTGGAGTGTCGGGGAAGGGTTGAGCTACACCTTC.